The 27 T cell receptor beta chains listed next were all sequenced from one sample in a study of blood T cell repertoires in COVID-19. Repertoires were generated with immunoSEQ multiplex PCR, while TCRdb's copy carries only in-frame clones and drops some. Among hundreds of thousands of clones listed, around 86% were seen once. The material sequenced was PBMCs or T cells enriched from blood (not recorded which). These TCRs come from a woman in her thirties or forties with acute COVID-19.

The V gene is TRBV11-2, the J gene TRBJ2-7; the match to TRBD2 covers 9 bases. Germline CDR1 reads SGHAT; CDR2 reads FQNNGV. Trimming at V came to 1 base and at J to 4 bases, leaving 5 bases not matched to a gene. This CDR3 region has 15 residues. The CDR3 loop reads CASSLVRTSVYEQYF. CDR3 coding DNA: TGTGCCAGCAGCTTAGTCCGGACTAGCGTTTACGAGCAGTACTTC.

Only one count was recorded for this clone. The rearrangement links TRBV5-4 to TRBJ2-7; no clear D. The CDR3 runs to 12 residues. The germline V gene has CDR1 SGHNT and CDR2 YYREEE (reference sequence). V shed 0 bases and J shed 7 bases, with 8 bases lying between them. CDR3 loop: CASSLVGREQYF. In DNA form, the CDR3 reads TGTGCCAGCAGCTTGGTTGGTCGGGAGCAGTACTTC.

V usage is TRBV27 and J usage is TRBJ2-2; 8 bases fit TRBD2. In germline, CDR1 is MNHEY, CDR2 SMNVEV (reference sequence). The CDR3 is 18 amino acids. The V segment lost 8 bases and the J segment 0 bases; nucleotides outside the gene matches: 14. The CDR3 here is CASSLWLAGITNTGELFF. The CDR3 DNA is TGTGCCAGCTCTCTGTGGCTAGCGGGCATCACGAACACCGGGGAGCTGTTTTTT.

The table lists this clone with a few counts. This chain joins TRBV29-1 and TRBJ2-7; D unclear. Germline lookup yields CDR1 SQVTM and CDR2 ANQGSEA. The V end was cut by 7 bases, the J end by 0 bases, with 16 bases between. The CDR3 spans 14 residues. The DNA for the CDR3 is TGCAGCGCTACCTCGGGTAAAGACTCCTACGAGCAGTACTTC. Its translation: CSATSGKDSYEQYF.

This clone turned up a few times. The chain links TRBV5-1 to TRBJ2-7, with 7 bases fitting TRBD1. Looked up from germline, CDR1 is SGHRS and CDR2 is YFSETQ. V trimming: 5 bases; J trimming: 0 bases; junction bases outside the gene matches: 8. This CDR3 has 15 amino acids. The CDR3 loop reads CASSQGDGFSYEQYF. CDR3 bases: TGCGCCAGCAGTCAGGGGGACGGCTTCTCCTACGAGCAGTACTTC.

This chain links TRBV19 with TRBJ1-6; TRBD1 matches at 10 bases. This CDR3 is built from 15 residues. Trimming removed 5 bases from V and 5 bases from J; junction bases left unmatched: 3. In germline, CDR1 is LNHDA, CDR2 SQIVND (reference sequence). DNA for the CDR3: TGTGCCAGTAGTCTGGGACAGGGGAATAATTCACCCCTCCACTTT. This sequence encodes CASSLGQGNNSPLHF.

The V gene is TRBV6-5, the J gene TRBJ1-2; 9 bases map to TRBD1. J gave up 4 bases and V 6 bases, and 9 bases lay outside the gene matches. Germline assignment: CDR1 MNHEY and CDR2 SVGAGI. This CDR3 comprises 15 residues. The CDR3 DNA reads TGTGCCAGCAGACCCACGGGACAGGGTGGCTATGGCTACACCTTC. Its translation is CASRPTGQGGYGYTF.

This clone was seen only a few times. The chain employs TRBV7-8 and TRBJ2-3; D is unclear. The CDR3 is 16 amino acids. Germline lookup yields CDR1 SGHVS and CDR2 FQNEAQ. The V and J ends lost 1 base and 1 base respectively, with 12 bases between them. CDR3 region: CASSLVTGHGTDTQYF. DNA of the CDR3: TGTGCCAGCAGCTTAGTGACGGGTCATGGCACAGATACGCAGTATTTT.

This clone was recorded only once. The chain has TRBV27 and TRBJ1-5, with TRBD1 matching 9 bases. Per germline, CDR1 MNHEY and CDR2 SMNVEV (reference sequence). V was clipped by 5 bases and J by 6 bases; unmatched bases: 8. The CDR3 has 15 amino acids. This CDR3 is CASSPQPTGGQPQHF. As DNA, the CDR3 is TGTGCCAGCAGTCCCCAGCCGACAGGGGGTCAGCCCCAGCATTTT.

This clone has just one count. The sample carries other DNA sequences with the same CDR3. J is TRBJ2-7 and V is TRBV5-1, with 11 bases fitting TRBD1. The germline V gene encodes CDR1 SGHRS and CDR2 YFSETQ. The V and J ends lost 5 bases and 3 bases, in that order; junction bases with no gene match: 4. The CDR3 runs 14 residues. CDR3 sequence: CASSPGTGGYEQYF. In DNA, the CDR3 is TGCGCCAGCAGTCCCGGGACAGGGGGCTACGAGCAGTACTTC.

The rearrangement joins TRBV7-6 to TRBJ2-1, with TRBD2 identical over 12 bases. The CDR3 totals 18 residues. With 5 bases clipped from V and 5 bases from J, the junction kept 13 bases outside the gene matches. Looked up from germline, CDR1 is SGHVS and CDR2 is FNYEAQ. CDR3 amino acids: CASSTETSGSSLHNEQFF. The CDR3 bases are TGTGCCAGCAGCACAGAGACTAGCGGGAGTAGCCTACACAATGAGCAGTTCTTC.

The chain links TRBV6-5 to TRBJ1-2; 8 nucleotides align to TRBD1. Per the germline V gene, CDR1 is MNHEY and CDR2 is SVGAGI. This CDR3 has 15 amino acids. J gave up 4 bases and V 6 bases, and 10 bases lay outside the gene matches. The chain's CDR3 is CASSRQGAWSYGYTF. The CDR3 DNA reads TGTGCCAGCAGCCGCCAGGGGGCATGGAGCTATGGCTACACCTTC.

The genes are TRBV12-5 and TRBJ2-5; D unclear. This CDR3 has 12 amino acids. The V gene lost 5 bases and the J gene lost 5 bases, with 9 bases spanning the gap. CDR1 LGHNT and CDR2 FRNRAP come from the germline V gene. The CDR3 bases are TGTGCTAGTGGTGGCCGCTCGGAGACCCAGTACTTC. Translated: CASGGRSETQYF.

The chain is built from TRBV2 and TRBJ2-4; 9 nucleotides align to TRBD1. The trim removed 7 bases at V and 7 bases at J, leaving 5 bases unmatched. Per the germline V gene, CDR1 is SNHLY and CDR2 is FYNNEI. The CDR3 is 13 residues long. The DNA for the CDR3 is TGTGCCAGCACTACGGACAGGGGCAACATTCAGTACTTC. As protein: CASTTDRGNIQYF. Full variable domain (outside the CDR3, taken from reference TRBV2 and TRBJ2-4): EPEVTQTPSHQVTQMGQEVILRCVPISNHLYFYWYRQILGQKVEFLVSFYNNEISEKSEIFDDQFSVERPDGSNFTLKIRSTKLEDSAMYFCASTTDRGNIQYFGAGTRLSVL.

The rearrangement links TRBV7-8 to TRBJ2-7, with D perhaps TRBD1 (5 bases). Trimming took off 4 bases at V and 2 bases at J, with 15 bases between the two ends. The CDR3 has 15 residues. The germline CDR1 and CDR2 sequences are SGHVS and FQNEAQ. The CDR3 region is CASSSSSGNTYEQYF. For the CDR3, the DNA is TGTGCCAGCAGCTCCAGTTCAGGGAACACCTACGAGCAGTACTTC.

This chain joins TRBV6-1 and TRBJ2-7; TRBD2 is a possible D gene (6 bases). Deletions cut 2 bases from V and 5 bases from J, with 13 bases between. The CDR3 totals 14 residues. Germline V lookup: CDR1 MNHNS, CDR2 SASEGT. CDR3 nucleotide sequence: TGTGCCAGCAGTGAAAACGCGGGGTTCAACGAGCAGTACTTC. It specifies CASSENAGFNEQYF.

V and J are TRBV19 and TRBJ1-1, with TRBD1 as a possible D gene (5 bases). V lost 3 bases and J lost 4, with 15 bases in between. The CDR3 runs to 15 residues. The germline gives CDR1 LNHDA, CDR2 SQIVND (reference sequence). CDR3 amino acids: CASSMGGVLTTEAFF. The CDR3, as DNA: TGTGCCAGTAGTATGGGGGGAGTTCTAACCACTGAAGCTTTCTTT. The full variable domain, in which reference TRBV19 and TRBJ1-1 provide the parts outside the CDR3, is DGGITQSPKYLFRKEGQNVTLSCEQNLNHDAMYWYRQDPGQGLRLIYYSQIVNDFQKGDIAEGYSVSREKKESFPLTVTSAQKNPTAFYLCASSMGGVLTTEAFFGQGTRLTVV.

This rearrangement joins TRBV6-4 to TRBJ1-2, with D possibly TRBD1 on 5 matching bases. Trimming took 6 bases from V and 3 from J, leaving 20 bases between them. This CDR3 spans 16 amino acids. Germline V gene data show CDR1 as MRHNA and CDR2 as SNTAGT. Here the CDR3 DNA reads TGTGCCAGCAGGCTGACGGGCGGGGCACTGGACTATGGCTACACCTTC. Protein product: CASRLTGGALDYGYTF.

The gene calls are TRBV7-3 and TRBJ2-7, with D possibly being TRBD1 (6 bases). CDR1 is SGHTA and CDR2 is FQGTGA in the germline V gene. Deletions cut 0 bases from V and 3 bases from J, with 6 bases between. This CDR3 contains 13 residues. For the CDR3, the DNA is TGTGCCAGCAGCTTAACAGGGGGCTACGAGCAGTACTTC. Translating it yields CASSLTGGYEQYF.

In DNA, the CDR3 is TGTGCCAGCAGCCCCCTTCTGCGGGGCCGGAACACTGAAGCTTTCTTT. Protein: CASSPLLRGRNTEAFF. The chain has TRBV5-6 and TRBJ1-1; possible D gene TRBD1, 5 bases. The ends were cut back, 4 bases at V and 1 base at J, with 17 bases in the middle. This CDR3 has 16 amino acids. Germline lookup yields CDR1 SGHDT and CDR2 YYEEEE.

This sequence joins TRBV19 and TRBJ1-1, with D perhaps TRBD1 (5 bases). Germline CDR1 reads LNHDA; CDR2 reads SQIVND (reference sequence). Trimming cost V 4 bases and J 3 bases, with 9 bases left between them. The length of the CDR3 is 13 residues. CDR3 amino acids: CASSTGRDTEAFF. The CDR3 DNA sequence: TGTGCCAGTAGTACGGGCAGGGACACTGAAGCTTTCTTT.

DNA for the CDR3: TGTGCCAGCAGCCAATACAGGGAAGCTAACTATGGCTACACCTTC. This codes for CASSQYREANYGYTF. The chain couples TRBV3-1 (or the pseudogene TRBV3-2) to TRBJ1-2; perhaps TRBD1 as D (6 bases). The CDR3 is 15 amino acids. CDR1 is LGHDT, CDR2 YNNKEL, per germline (reference sequence). Between the trimmed V and J ends, which lost 2 bases and 0 bases, there was a span of 10 bases.

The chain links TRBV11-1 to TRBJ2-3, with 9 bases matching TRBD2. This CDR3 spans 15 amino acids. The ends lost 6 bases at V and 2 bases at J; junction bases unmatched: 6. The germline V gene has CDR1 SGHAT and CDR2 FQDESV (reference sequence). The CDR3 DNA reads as TGTGCCAGCAGGCGAGCGGGAGGTCCCACAGATACGCAGTATTTT. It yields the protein CASRRAGGPTDTQYF.

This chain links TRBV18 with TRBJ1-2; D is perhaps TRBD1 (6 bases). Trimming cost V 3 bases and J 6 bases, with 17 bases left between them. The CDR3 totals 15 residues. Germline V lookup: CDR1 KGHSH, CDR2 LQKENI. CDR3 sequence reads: CASSPGTLQVHGYTF. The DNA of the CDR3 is TGTGCCAGCTCACCCGGGACACTCCAGGTACATGGCTACACCTTC.

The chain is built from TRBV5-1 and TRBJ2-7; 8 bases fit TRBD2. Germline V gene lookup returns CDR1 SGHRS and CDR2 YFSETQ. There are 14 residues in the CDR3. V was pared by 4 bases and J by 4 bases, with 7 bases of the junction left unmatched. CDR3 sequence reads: CASSTGTSGYEQYF. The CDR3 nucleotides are TGCGCCAGCAGCACCGGGACTAGTGGTTACGAGCAGTACTTC.

Here the CDR3 reads CASSQEAGGYEQYF. As DNA, the CDR3 is TGCGCCAGCAGCCAAGAGGCAGGGGGCTACGAGCAGTACTTC. The J gene is TRBJ2-7, the V gene TRBV4-1; TRBD1 agrees at 7 bases. The CDR3 loop spans 14 amino acids. Trimming took 0 bases from V and 3 from J; bases not matched to a gene: 2. CDR1 MGHRA and CDR2 YSYEKL come from the germline V gene.

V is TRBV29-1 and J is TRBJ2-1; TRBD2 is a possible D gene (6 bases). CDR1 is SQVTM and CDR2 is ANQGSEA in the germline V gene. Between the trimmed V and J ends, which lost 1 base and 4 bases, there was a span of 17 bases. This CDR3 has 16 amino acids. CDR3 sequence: CSVEGIGSVKYNEQFF. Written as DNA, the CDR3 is TGCAGCGTTGAAGGAATCGGGAGTGTGAAGTACAATGAGCAGTTCTTC.